The TCR beta chain under discussion was sequenced for a study of T cell responses to AZD1222 COVID-19 vaccine. Assay: immunoSEQ multiplex PCR; the TCRdb copy retains only in-frame clones and omits some. Of 150,000 or so clones listed, 80% to 95% are singletons. As for this clone: As yet, its antigen is unknown.

There are 14 residues in the CDR3. CDR1 SGDLS and CDR2 YYNGEE come from the germline V gene. Trimming cost V 4 bases and J 5 bases, with 15 bases left between them. General study points: CD4 TCRs associated with vaccination spanned spike, dominating at 160-218 and 743-854. Repertoires were collected only later (after the peak T cell response had occurred). With two AZD1222 doses given, Spike-specific TCR breadth and depth both rose. The donors showed a predominance of white British ancestry and of females, with possible underestimation of clonal diversity.

Material: peripheral blood, obtained 28 days after the second AZD1222 dose. The genes are TRBV9 and TRBJ1-1; tentative D call: TRBD1 (5 bases). The sequence came from an adult who received the AZD1222 COVID-19 vaccine. The DNA of the CDR3 is TGTGCCAGCAGCCCCCGTATGGGGGGGACTGAAGCTTTCTTT. Protein sequence: CASSPRMGGTEAFF.